The 19 T cell receptor beta chains below come from one sample, sequenced in a study of blood T cell repertoires in COVID-19. Sequencing used immunoSEQ multiplex PCR; TCRdb keeps in-frame clones, though not all of them. The sample comprises around 180,000 clones, 70% to 90% of which are singletons, and 20% to 25% rests with the top ten. The sequencing sample was made of peripheral blood. The receptors stem from a man in his 70s with active or convalescent COVID-19.

The J gene is TRBJ2-1, the V gene TRBV18; maybe TRBD2 (5 bases). The CDR3 is 12 residues long. The germline V gene has CDR1 KGHSH and CDR2 LQKENI. V was trimmed by 1 base and J by 8 bases, leaving 6 bases between them. The DNA for the CDR3 is TGTGCCAGCTCACCACGGCGGGATGAGCAGTTCTTC. This gives the protein CASSPRRDEQFF.

CDR3 sequence reads: CSVGGHLRIEAFF. The CDR3 DNA follows: TGCAGCGTTGGTGGACATTTGAGGATTGAAGCTTTCTTT. The rearrangement uses TRBV29-1 and TRBJ1-1; possibly TRBD1 for D (5 bases). The CDR3 runs 13 residues. Germline lookup yields CDR1 SQVTM and CDR2 ANQGSEA. Trimming took 4 bases from V and 7 from J, leaving 16 bases between them.

The chain couples TRBV7-2 to TRBJ1-5; D is ambiguous. V shed 4 bases and J shed 2 bases, with 12 bases lying between them. This CDR3 region has 15 residues. The germline gives CDR1 SGHTA, CDR2 FQGNSA. The CDR3 is CASSSGRDGNQPQHF. The CDR3 DNA reads TGTGCCAGCAGCTCCGGGAGGGATGGCAATCAGCCCCAGCATTTT.

The rearrangement uses TRBV18 and TRBJ2-1; TRBD1 agrees at 7 bases. This CDR3 has 11 amino acids. V was pared by 5 bases and J by 9 bases, with 1 base of the junction left unmatched. Germline V gene lookup returns CDR1 KGHSH and CDR2 LQKENI. As DNA, the CDR3 is TGTGCCAGCTCATACAGGGGTGAGCAGTTCTTC. Its protein product is CASSYRGEQFF.

This sequence joins TRBV6-2 or TRBV6-3 and TRBJ1-4, with TRBD1 as a possible D gene (5 bases). The CDR3 consists of 14 residues. In germline, CDR1 is MNHEY, CDR2 SVGEGT. V lost 5 bases and J lost 0, with 7 bases in between. This CDR3 is CASSKTATNEKLFF. The DNA of the CDR3 is TGTGCCAGCAGTAAGACAGCAACTAATGAAAAACTGTTTTTT.

V gene TRBV5-1 combines with J gene TRBJ1-5; D not resolved. CDR1 and CDR2 (germline): SGHRS, YFSETQ. The CDR3 runs to 15 residues. V was trimmed by 4 bases and J by 3 bases, leaving 14 bases between them. The CDR3 spells CASSLTGLFNQPQHF. The CDR3 bases are TGCGCCAGCAGCCTGACCGGACTGTTCAATCAGCCCCAGCATTTT.

The count of this clone is one. J is TRBJ2-1 and V is TRBV7-2; 15 bases are a match to TRBD2. V lost 4 bases and J lost 7; bases outside the gene matches: 5. CDR1 and CDR2 (germline): SGHTA, FQGNSA. The CDR3 loop spans 16 amino acids. CDR3 nucleotides: TGTGCCAGCAGCTCGGCGGGACTAGCGGGAGGAAATGAGCAGTTCTTC. Translation gives CASSSAGLAGGNEQFF.

The chain employs TRBV19 and TRBJ1-5; TRBD1 might be the D (5 bases). The CDR3 runs to 17 residues. The V gene lost 5 bases and the J gene lost 0 bases, with 17 bases spanning the gap. The germline V gene has CDR1 LNHDA and CDR2 SQIVND (reference sequence). Here the CDR3 reads CASSHDRFSYSNQPQHF. Written as DNA, the CDR3 is TGTGCCAGTAGTCACGACAGATTTTCGTATAGCAATCAGCCCCAGCATTTT. Using reference TRBV19 and TRBJ1-5 for the parts outside the CDR3, the full variable domain is DGGITQSPKYLFRKEGQNVTLSCEQNLNHDAMYWYRQDPGQGLRLIYYSQIVNDFQKGDIAEGYSVSREKKESFPLTVTSAQKNPTAFYLCASSHDRFSYSNQPQHFGDGTRLSIL.

The chain combines TRBV11-2 with TRBJ1-2; 7 bases are a match to TRBD1. The CDR3 totals 15 residues. Germline-derived CDR1 and CDR2 are SGHAT and FQNNGV. The V gene end was trimmed by 5 bases and the J gene end by 9 bases; junction bases not matched to a gene: 15. This CDR3 reads CASSPTPGTGASYTF. Written as DNA, the CDR3 is TGTGCCAGCAGCCCCACCCCCGGAACAGGGGCAAGCTACACCTTC.

The chain joins TRBV10-2 to TRBJ2-1, with 13 bases identical to TRBD2. Germline assignment: CDR1 WSHSY and CDR2 SAAADI. The CDR3 contains 16 residues. V lost 3 bases and J lost 6; bases outside the gene matches: 5. The CDR3 region is CASSDRTSGRANEQFF. CDR3 DNA: TGCGCCAGCAGTGACCGTACTAGCGGGAGGGCCAATGAGCAGTTCTTC.

V is TRBV11-3 and J is TRBJ2-1; tentatively, D is TRBD2 (7 bases). Germline CDR1 SGHNT, CDR2 YENEEA. CDR3 length equals 14 residues. V was pared by 2 bases and J by 10 bases, with 15 bases between. CDR3 residues: CASSLRGGVWEQFF. The CDR3 DNA is TGTGCCAGCAGCTTAAGGGGGGGAGTCTGGGAGCAGTTCTTC.

The chain has TRBV19 and TRBJ1-5; 8 positions agree with TRBD1. The CDR3 length is 15 residues. V lost 5 bases and J lost 7; bases outside the gene matches: 10. In germline, CDR1 is LNHDA, CDR2 SQIVND (reference sequence). The CDR3 region is CASSAQLQGAQPQHF. CDR3 bases: TGTGCCAGTAGTGCACAACTCCAGGGGGCACAGCCCCAGCATTTT. The whole variable domain, remainder taken from reference TRBV19 and TRBJ1-5, is DGGITQSPKYLFRKEGQNVTLSCEQNLNHDAMYWYRQDPGQGLRLIYYSQIVNDFQKGDIAEGYSVSREKKESFPLTVTSAQKNPTAFYLCASSAQLQGAQPQHFGDGTRLSIL.

The chain carries TRBV6-2 or TRBV6-3 and TRBJ2-7; no firm D call. This CDR3 comprises 12 residues. V dropped 0 bases and J dropped 12 bases, with 12 bases sitting between them. The germline V gene has CDR1 MNHEY and CDR2 SVGEGT. Here the CDR3 reads CASSYSGRHGYF. The CDR3 nucleotides read TGTGCCAGCAGTTACTCGGGCCGCCATGGGTACTTC.

This rearrangement joins TRBV5-1 to TRBJ1-2; 9 bases agree with TRBD1. Germline values: CDR1 SGHRS, CDR2 YFSETQ. Unmatched junction bases numbered 4, after V lost 0 bases and J lost 7 bases. There are 14 residues in the CDR3. CDR3 coding DNA: TGCGCCAGCAGCTTGGGGGGACAGGGCTCTGGCTACACCTTC. This gives the protein CASSLGGQGSGYTF. The full variable domain, completed using reference TRBV5-1 and TRBJ1-2, is KAGVTQTPRYLIKTRGQQVTLSCSPISGHRSVSWYQQTPGQGLQFLFEYFSETQRNKGNFPGRFSGRQFSNSRSEMNVSTLELGDSALYLCASSLGGQGSGYTFGSGTRLTVV.

This clone was seen just once. This sequence joins TRBV20-1 and TRBJ2-1; D ambiguous. V lost 7 bases to trimming and J lost 3 bases, with 7 bases between them. CDR3 length: 11 residues. The V gene's germline CDR1 is DFQATT and CDR2 SNEGSKA (reference sequence). As DNA, the CDR3 is TGCAGTGTCAGCGACTACAATGAGCAGTTCTTC. Its protein is CSVSDYNEQFF.

This clone appeared a few times. The chain uses TRBV18 and TRBJ1-1, with D perhaps TRBD1 (6 bases). CDR3 size: 13 residues. Germline V lookup: CDR1 KGHSH, CDR2 LQKENI. The ends were cut back, 6 bases at V and 6 bases at J, with 14 bases in the middle. In nucleotides, the CDR3 is TGTGCCAGCTCCCTTGGACAGAAGGCTGAAGCTTTCTTT. Residues: CASSLGQKAEAFF.

This clone was observed many times. The J gene is TRBJ2-1, the V gene TRBV7-7, with TRBD1 matching 7 bases. The CDR3 totals 18 residues. With V trimmed by 4 bases and J by 0 bases, 12 bases remained unmatched. CDR1 is SSHAT and CDR2 is FNYEAQ in the germline V gene (reference sequence). CDR3 protein: CASSSPFTGASSYNEQFF. The CDR3 DNA reads as TGTGCCAGCAGCTCCCCCTTCACAGGGGCGAGCTCCTACAATGAGCAGTTCTTC.

The rearrangement links TRBV25-1 to TRBJ1-4; D is uncertain. The germline V gene has CDR1 MGHDK and CDR2 SYGVNS. Trimming removed 6 bases at V and 0 bases at J, with 8 bases between. The CDR3 loop spans 14 amino acids. CDR3 sequence: CASRRTATNEKLFF. The CDR3 coding sequence is TGTGCCAGCAGGAGGACTGCAACTAATGAAAAACTGTTTTTT.

The V call is TRBV28, the J call TRBJ1-1; D gene ambiguous. This CDR3 has 15 residues. Trimming cost V 4 bases and J 6 bases, with 18 bases left between them. CDR1 and CDR2 (germline): MDHEN, SYDVKM. The CDR3 coding sequence is TGTGCCAGCAGTTCAGCCGGGGAGGGCAACGCTGAAGCTTTCTTT. This encodes CASSSAGEGNAEAFF.